Sequencing of this TCR beta chain was carried out in a study of T cell responses to AZD1222 COVID-19 vaccine. This clone has just one count. Its cognate antigen is unknown. Combined were second doses at about 4 or about 12 weeks. Study results and caveats: CD4 TCRs linked to vaccination spanned spike, dominating at 160-218 and 743-854. Close to half of all spike-specific TCRs reportedly target regions of the variants that are unmutated.

The CDR3 consists of 17 residues. Per the germline V gene, CDR1 is SGHKS and CDR2 is YYEKEE (reference sequence). J gave up 4 bases and V 5 bases, and 15 bases lay outside the gene matches. Using immunoSEQ multiplex PCR, the repertoire was profiled, and TCRdb retains in-frame clones only, with some absent. The repertoire holds nearly 110,000 clones, around 91% seen once, with less than 9.5% in the top ten. The specimen comprised peripheral blood, sampled 28 days after the second AZD1222 dose. The V gene is TRBV5-5, the J gene TRBJ2-5, with 9 bases lining up with TRBD1. This TCR was sampled from an adult who received the AZD1222 COVID-19 vaccine. The CDR3 here is CASSSGTGTRVLETQYF. For the CDR3, the DNA is TGTGCCAGCAGTTCCGGGACAGGGACGCGGGTTTTAGAGACCCAGTACTTC.